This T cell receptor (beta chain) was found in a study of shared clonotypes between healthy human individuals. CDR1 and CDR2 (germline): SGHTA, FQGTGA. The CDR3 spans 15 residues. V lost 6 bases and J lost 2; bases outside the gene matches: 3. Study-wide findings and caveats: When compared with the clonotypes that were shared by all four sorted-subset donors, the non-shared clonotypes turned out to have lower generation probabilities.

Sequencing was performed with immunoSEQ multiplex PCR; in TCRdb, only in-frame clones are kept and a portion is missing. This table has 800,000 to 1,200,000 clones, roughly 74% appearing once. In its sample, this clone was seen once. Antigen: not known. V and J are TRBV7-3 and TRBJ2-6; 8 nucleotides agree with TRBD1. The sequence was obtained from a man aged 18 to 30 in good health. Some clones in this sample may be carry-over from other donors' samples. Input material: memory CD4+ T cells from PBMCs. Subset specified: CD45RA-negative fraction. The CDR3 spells CASREQGAGANVLTF. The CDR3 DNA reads TGTGCCAGCAGAGAACAGGGGGCTGGGGCCAACGTCCTGACTTTC. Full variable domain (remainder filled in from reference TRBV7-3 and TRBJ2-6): GAGVSQTPSNKVTEKGKYVELRCDPISGHTALYWYRQSLGQGPEFLIYFQGTGAADDSGLPNDRFFAVRPEGSVSTLKIQRTERGDSAVYLCASREQGAGANVLTFGAGSRLTVL.